This TCR beta chain is drawn from a study of identical twins. This clonotype has only a few counts. Its antigen is unknown. Study results and caveats: A cross-sectional statistical analysis, not follow-up of the same donors, supported the conclusions.

Template switching supplied a universal primer site; unique molecular identifiers were carried on the cDNA. TCRdb ran MiXCR on the 5' RACE reads and lists one entry per CDR3 protein. The repertoire holds about 550,000 distinct CDR3 sequences, with approximately 20% as singletons. CDR3 length: 14 amino acids. From germline, CDR1 is SGDLS and CDR2 YYNGEE. Unmatched junction bases numbered 1, after V lost 0 bases and J lost 4 bases. The same data also went into a second study, on yellow fever vaccine responses in identical twins.

The receptor was derived from a woman aged 18-29 years in good health. The chain uses TRBV9 and TRBJ2-3; 8 positions agree with TRBD2. The sample taken for sequencing was CD4+ T cells sorted from blood. CDR3 loop: CASSVAGGADTQYF. The DNA of the CDR3 is TGTGCCAGCAGCGTAGCGGGAGGGGCAGATACGCAGTATTTT.